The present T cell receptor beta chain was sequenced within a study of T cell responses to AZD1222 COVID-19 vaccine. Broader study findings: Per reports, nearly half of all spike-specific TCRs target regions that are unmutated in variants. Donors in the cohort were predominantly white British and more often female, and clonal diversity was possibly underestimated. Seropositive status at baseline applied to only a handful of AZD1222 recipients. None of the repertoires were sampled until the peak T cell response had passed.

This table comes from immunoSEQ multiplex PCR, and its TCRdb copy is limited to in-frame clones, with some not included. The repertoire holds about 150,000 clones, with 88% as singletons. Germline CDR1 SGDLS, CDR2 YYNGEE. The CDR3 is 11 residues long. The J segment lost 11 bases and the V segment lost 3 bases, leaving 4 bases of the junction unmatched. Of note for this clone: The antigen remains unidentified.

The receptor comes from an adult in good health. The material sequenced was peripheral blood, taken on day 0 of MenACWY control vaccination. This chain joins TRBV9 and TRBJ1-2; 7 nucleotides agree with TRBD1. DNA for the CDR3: TGTGCCAGCAGCGACGCCAGGGGGTACACCTTC. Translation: CASSDARGYTF.